The 9 T cell receptor beta chains below were found in one sample sequenced in a study of cytomegalovirus exposure and HLA in healthy donors. The primer mix had 60 Vbeta and 13 Jbeta primers. Repertoires were generated with immunoSEQ multiplex PCR, while TCRdb's copy carries only in-frame clones and drops some. The repertoire holds about 89,000 clones, with about 70% as singletons. Sequencing input: PBMCs. The receptors come from a man aged 30 to 45 in good health and CMV-seronegative.

The CDR3 coding sequence is TGTGCGCTTCGGGACAAATCAGTAATAGGTGAAAAACTGTTTTTT. Protein product: CALRDKSVIGEKLFF. The V and J genes are TRBV19 and TRBJ1-4; possibly TRBD1 for D (6 bases). This CDR3 comprises 15 residues. The germline V gene encodes CDR1 LNHDA and CDR2 SQIVND (reference sequence).

This clone appeared a few times. This rearrangement joins TRBV18 to TRBJ1-4; D possibly corresponds to TRBD1 (6 bases). The germline V gene encodes CDR1 KGHSH and CDR2 LQKENI. The CDR3 runs to 13 residues. Trimming stripped 5 bases from V and 8 bases from J, with 12 bases between. CDR3 loop: CASSWTDGEKLFF. The CDR3 coding sequence is TGTGCCAGCTCATGGACAGACGGAGAAAAACTGTTTTTT.

The chain has TRBV6-1 and TRBJ1-6; 9 bases align to TRBD1. The CDR3 spans 16 residues. V dropped 2 bases and J dropped 6; count of bases not matched to a gene: 5. The germline CDR1 and CDR2 sequences are MNHNS and SASEGT. The CDR3 DNA reads TGTGCCAGCAGTGAACTTCCGGGACAGGGTAATTCACCCCTCCACTTT. Protein: CASSELPGQGNSPLHF.

The chain links TRBV27 to TRBJ1-4; weak D call: TRBD1 (6 bases). Trimming took 7 bases from V and 0 from J, leaving 15 bases between them. The CDR3 consists of 16 residues. Germline loops: CDR1 MNHEY, CDR2 SMNVEV (reference sequence). CDR3 DNA sequence: TGTGCCAGCAAGCCCACAGGGTCCCCAACTAATGAAAAACTGTTTTTT. It translates to CASKPTGSPTNEKLFF.

The chain employs TRBV6-5 and TRBJ1-2; a weak D match, TRBD1 (6 bases). The CDR3 length is 14 residues. Trimming cost V 6 bases and J 4 bases, with 15 bases left between them. Germline CDR1 MNHEY, CDR2 SVGAGI. The CDR3 spells CASRDSLTSYGYTF. CDR3 sequence (DNA): TGTGCCAGCAGGGACAGCTTAACCAGCTATGGCTACACCTTC.

V gene TRBV5-6 combines with J gene TRBJ2-1; TRBD2 agrees at 8 bases. The CDR3 covers 15 residues. CDR1 SGHDT and CDR2 YYEEEE come from the germline V gene. The V segment lost 1 base and the J segment 9 bases; nucleotides outside the gene matches: 9. CDR3 sequence: CASSLSSGSFGEQFF. CDR3 in DNA: TGTGCCAGCAGCTTGTCAAGCGGGAGCTTCGGTGAGCAGTTCTTC.

CDR3 bases: TGTGCCAGCGGTGGGGGGAGTTATAGCAATCAGCCCCAGCATTTT. Encoded protein: CASGGGSYSNQPQHF. V is TRBV6-6 and J is TRBJ1-5, with a weak D call TRBD1 (5 bases). This CDR3 is built from 15 residues. Trimming removed 8 bases from V and 0 bases from J, with 14 bases in between. CDR1 and CDR2 (germline): MNHNY, SVGAGI (reference sequence).

The chain uses TRBV7-2 and TRBJ1-4, with 7 bases aligning to TRBD1. CDR3 length equals 14 residues. The junction had 3 bases not matched to a gene; V was cut back by 0 bases and J by 8 bases. Germline V CDR1 and CDR2: SGHTA, FQGNSA. CDR3 protein: CASSLAQGEEKLFF. CDR3 nucleotide sequence: TGTGCCAGCAGCTTAGCGCAGGGGGAGGAAAAACTGTTTTTT.

The gene calls are TRBV6-1 and TRBJ2-7; 8 bases agree with TRBD1. CDR1 and CDR2 (germline): MNHNS, SASEGT. CDR3 size: 13 residues. Unmatched junction bases numbered 9, after V lost 11 bases and J lost 3 bases. The CDR3 region is CAGGRTGIYEQYF. The CDR3 DNA follows: TGTGCCGGTGGGCGGACAGGGATCTACGAGCAGTACTTC.